The rows below give T cell receptor beta chains drawn from one sample of a study of shared clonotypes between healthy human individuals. Using immunoSEQ multiplex PCR, the repertoire was profiled, and TCRdb retains in-frame clones only, with some absent. The sample carries approximately 2,200,000 clones, approximately 94% recorded once. The specimen was naive CD8+ T cells from PBMCs. The origin of the receptors is a man younger than 35 in good health. Some clones in this sample may be carry-over from other donors' samples. The CDR3 runs from the conserved cysteine through the conserved F or W. A D gene is named only where the DNA matches it firmly. Where a row states a size, it is once, few, many or the class of an expanded clone; other rows omit it.

D: -; size: -; V: TRBV29-1; J: TRBJ2-1; DNA: TGCAGCGGGGGATCGTTAGGCCATGACAATGAGCAGTTCTTC; CDR3: CSGGSLGHDNEQFF
D: -; size: -; V: TRBV19; J: TRBJ2-7; DNA: TGTGCCAGTAGTATATGGCGGCAGGGAGGCTACGAGCAGTACTTC; CDR3: CASSIWRQGGYEQYF
D: -; size: -; V: TRBV7-9; J: TRBJ2-1; DNA: TGTGCCAGCAAGGGAGCGGGCCACAATGAGCAGTTCTTC; CDR3: CASKGAGHNEQFF
D: -; size: -; V: TRBV10-2; J: TRBJ2-5; DNA: TGCGCCAGCAGCGACCGGGACATACAAGAGACCCAGTACTTC; CDR3: CASSDRDIQETQYF
D: TRBD1; size: -; V: TRBV28; J: TRBJ1-2; DNA: TGTGCCAGCAGGCCCGGGACAGGGGTTTACTATGGCTACACCTTC; CDR3: CASRPGTGVYYGYTF
D: -; size: -; V: TRBV10-3; J: TRBJ1-5; DNA: TGTGCCATCAGTGACCTCATTAACGAAGACTCCGGAGGACAGCCCCAGCATTTT; CDR3: CAISDLINEDSGGQPQHF
D: -; size: few; V: TRBV30; J: TRBJ1-1; DNA: TGTGCCTGGAGTGTGTTTATTGGGGAAGCTTTCTTT; CDR3: CAWSVFIGEAFF
D: TRBD2; size: -; V: TRBV30; J: TRBJ2-7; DNA: TGTGCCTGGATAGCGGGAGGGCCATCCCACGAGCAGTACTTC; CDR3: CAWIAGGPSHEQYF
D: -; size: -; V: TRBV7-8; J: TRBJ2-7; DNA: TGTGCCAGCAGCTCCCCCCCCGACCAGACAGACTACGAGCAGTACTTC; CDR3: CASSSPPDQTDYEQYF
D: -; size: -; V: TRBV7-9; J: TRBJ2-5; DNA: TGTGCCAGCAGTTTAGCGGTAGCGTTGGCGGAAATGGCCGAGACCCAGTACTTC; CDR3: CASSLAVALAEMAETQYF
D: -; size: -; V: TRBV9; J: TRBJ2-1; DNA: TGTGCCAGCAGCGTAACCGAGCGGACGTCCAATGAGCAGTTCTTC; CDR3: CASSVTERTSNEQFF
D: -; size: -; V: TRBV29-1; J: TRBJ2-7; DNA: TGCAGCGCAGCGGCGCCAGGGACGTCTGAGCAGTACTTC; CDR3: CSAAAPGTSEQYF
D: -; size: -; V: TRBV7-6; J: TRBJ2-7; DNA: TGTGCCAGCAGCTTAGGGCAGATATACGAGCAGTACTTC; CDR3: CASSLGQIYEQYF
D: TRBD1; size: -; V: TRBV7-9; J: TRBJ1-2; DNA: TGTGCCAGCAGCGGGTGGGACAGAAATAACTATGGCTACACCTTC; CDR3: CASSGWDRNNYGYTF
D: TRBD1; size: -; V: TRBV28; J: TRBJ1-4; DNA: TGTGCCAGCAGTTCTCCGGGACAGCTGTTTTTT; CDR3: CASSSPGQLFF
D: TRBD2; size: -; V: TRBV5-4; J: TRBJ2-1; DNA: TGTGCCAGCAGCTACCAGGAGAGGACTAGCCGAAATTGGCAGTTCTTC; CDR3: CASSYQERTSRNWQFF
D: TRBD1; size: -; V: TRBV2; J: TRBJ2-7; DNA: TGTGCCAGCAACGGTCCCCGGGACAGGGACCACGAGCAGTACTTC; CDR3: CASNGPRDRDHEQYF
D: -; size: -; V: TRBV4-3; J: TRBJ2-7; DNA: TGCGCCAGCAGCCAAGGATTCGGGGAAACCTACGAGCAGTACTTC; CDR3: CASSQGFGETYEQYF
D: -; size: -; V: TRBV7-9; J: TRBJ1-2; DNA: TGTGCCAGCAGCCCGGACCTTCTCTACACCTTC; CDR3: CASSPDLLYTF
D: -; size: -; V: TRBV19; J: TRBJ2-1; DNA: TGTGCCACCATGGCCCCCCACACTACCTACAATGAGCAGTTCTTC; CDR3: CATMAPHTTYNEQFF
D: -; size: -; V: TRBV4-1; J: TRBJ2-7; DNA: TGCGCCAGCAGCCATCCGGATACAGGGACCTACGAGCAGTACTTC; CDR3: CASSHPDTGTYEQYF
D: -; size: -; V: TRBV18; J: TRBJ2-2; DNA: TGTGCCAGCTCTGGCACCGGGGAGCTGTTTTTT; CDR3: CASSGTGELFF
D: -; size: -; V: TRBV14; J: TRBJ1-2; DNA: TGTGCCAGCAGCCAATTTCCAGGGCTGGGCTATGGCTACACCTTC; CDR3: CASSQFPGLGYGYTF
D: -; size: -; V: TRBV6-5; J: TRBJ2-3; DNA: TGTGCCAGCAGCCGCGGGACGGCGAGCACAGATACGCAGTATTTT; CDR3: CASSRGTASTDTQYF
D: -; size: -; V: TRBV6-5; J: TRBJ2-2; DNA: TGTGCCAGCATAAGGGATAGAAACACCGGGGAGCTGTTTTTT; CDR3: CASIRDRNTGELFF
D: TRBD1; size: -; V: TRBV9; J: TRBJ2-1; DNA: TGTGCCAGCAGCCTTAACCCACGGGACAGAAACAATGAGCAGTTCTTC; CDR3: CASSLNPRDRNNEQFF
D: -; size: -; V: TRBV27; J: TRBJ1-1; DNA: TGTGCCAGCAGTCCCTTCCTTGACACTGAAGCTTTCTTT; CDR3: CASSPFLDTEAFF
D: -; size: -; V: TRBV10-3; J: TRBJ1-1; DNA: TGTGCCATCAGTGAGTCCCAGGGTCTGAGCACTGAAGCTTTCTTT; CDR3: CAISESQGLSTEAFF
D: -; size: -; V: TRBV9; J: TRBJ2-1; DNA: TGTGCCAGCAGCGTAGGTGACGGGACCTACAATGAGCAGTTCTTC; CDR3: CASSVGDGTYNEQFF
D: TRBD1; size: -; V: TRBV10-2; J: TRBJ2-7; DNA: TGCGCCAGCCGTGAGGCAGGGGGAACCAACGAGCAGTACTTC; CDR3: CASREAGGTNEQYF
D: -; size: -; V: TRBV5-1; J: TRBJ1-1; DNA: TGCGCCAGCAGCTTGGCCAGGGGAGTCAGGACTGAAGCTTTCTTT; CDR3: CASSLARGVRTEAFF
D: TRBD1; size: -; V: TRBV11-2; J: TRBJ2-1; DNA: TGTGCCAGCATCCAGGGGGTTGAGCAGTTCTTC; CDR3: CASIQGVEQFF
D: -; size: -; V: TRBV2; J: TRBJ2-5; DNA: TGTGCCAGCAGAGAGTGGGCACGGCAAGAGACCCAGTACTTC; CDR3: CASREWARQETQYF
D: -; size: -; V: TRBV28; J: TRBJ2-5; DNA: TGTGCCAGCAGTTTACCGCGCACTAAACTACAAGAGACCCAGTACTTC; CDR3: CASSLPRTKLQETQYF
D: TRBD1; size: -; V: TRBV7-2; J: TRBJ2-7; DNA: TGTGCCAGCAGCGGCCGGGACAGGGGGCCGGGCGAGCAGTACTTC; CDR3: CASSGRDRGPGEQYF
D: TRBD1; size: -; V: TRBV6-6; J: TRBJ2-1; DNA: TGTGCCAGCAGTGTAACAGGGGGATACTACAATGAGCAGTTCTTC; CDR3: CASSVTGGYYNEQFF
D: -; size: -; V: TRBV5-4; J: TRBJ2-7; DNA: TGTGCCAGCAGCTTGGCCCGAATGGGGATCGGCAACGTCCACGAGCAGTACTTC; CDR3: CASSLARMGIGNVHEQYF
D: TRBD2; size: -; V: TRBV28; J: TRBJ2-1; DNA: TGTGCCAGCAGTTTGTTAGCGGGAGGGCCGGGAAATGAGCAGTTCTTC; CDR3: CASSLLAGGPGNEQFF
D: TRBD1; size: few; V: TRBV29-1; J: TRBJ1-4; DNA: TGCAGCGTTCTCGGACAGGGTCCGGGAAAACTGTTTTTT; CDR3: CSVLGQGPGKLFF
D: -; size: -; V: TRBV6-1; J: TRBJ1-2; DNA: TGTGCCAGCAGTTCGTGGGACTATGGCTACACCTTC; CDR3: CASSSWDYGYTF
D: -; size: -; V: TRBV27; J: TRBJ2-7; DNA: TGTGCCAGCAGTTTAGGTGTAGGAACCCAGCAGTACTTC; CDR3: CASSLGVGTQQYF
D: -; size: -; V: TRBV19; J: TRBJ1-1; DNA: TGTGCCAGTAGTACCCATAAGGGACGGCTAAAGAACACTGAAGCTTTCTTT; CDR3: CASSTHKGRLKNTEAFF
D: -; size: -; V: TRBV9; J: TRBJ1-4; DNA: TGTGCCAGCAGCGCCCACGATGCAACTAATGAAAAACTGTTTTTT; CDR3: CASSAHDATNEKLFF
D: -; size: once; V: TRBV28; J: TRBJ2-7; DNA: TGTGCCAGCAGTTTATCCGCGGGTGCCGGCTACGAGCAGTACTTC; CDR3: CASSLSAGAGYEQYF
D: -; size: -; V: TRBV27; J: TRBJ2-7; DNA: TGTGCCAGCAGTCAGGGGCCCACCCCAAACTCCTACGAGCAGTACTTC; CDR3: CASSQGPTPNSYEQYF
D: -; size: -; V: TRBV19; J: TRBJ1-1; DNA: TGTGCCAGTAGCCCTTATGGGGGGACCACTGAAGCTTTCTTT; CDR3: CASSPYGGTTEAFF
D: TRBD2; size: -; V: TRBV5-3; J: TRBJ2-1; DNA: TGTGCCAGAAGCAGATTACCTGGACTAGCGGGATTTGATGAGCAGTTCTTC; CDR3: CARSRLPGLAGFDEQFF
D: TRBD2; size: once; V: TRBV10-3; J: TRBJ2-7; DNA: TGTGCCATCAGTGATTCCAGACTAGCGGAGTACGAGCAGTACTTC; CDR3: CAISDSRLAEYEQYF
D: -; size: -; V: TRBV6-5; J: TRBJ2-3; DNA: TGTGCCAGCAGTTACTCGAGGGTCGGCGATACGCAGTATTTT; CDR3: CASSYSRVGDTQYF
D: TRBD1; size: once; V: TRBV13; J: TRBJ1-4; DNA: TGTGCCAGCACCGTCAACAGGGGAGCAACTAATGAAAAACTGTTTTTT; CDR3: CASTVNRGATNEKLFF
D: -; size: -; V: TRBV27; J: TRBJ1-5; DNA: TGTGCCAGCAGTGCAACAGGGTATAGCAATCAGCCCCAGCATTTT; CDR3: CASSATGYSNQPQHF
D: TRBD2; size: -; V: TRBV4-1; J: TRBJ2-1; DNA: TGCGCCAGCAGCCAAGCCGGGACTAGCCCATACAATGAGCAGTTCTTC; CDR3: CASSQAGTSPYNEQFF
D: TRBD2; size: -; V: TRBV28; J: TRBJ2-7; DNA: TGTGCCAGCAGTTTTCTAGCGGGAGGAGGTGCGTACTTC; CDR3: CASSFLAGGGAYF